Listed below are T cell receptor beta chains from one sample, sequenced in a study of CD8 T cells in Susac syndrome. TCRdb redid the calling of the immunoSEQ multiplex PCR reads with MiXCR, one entry per CDR3 protein. In the table there are 250,000 to 300,000 distinct CDR3 sequences, 80% to 90% of which are singletons. Source material: CD8+ T cells from PBMCs. The source is a human donor with multiple sclerosis. CDR3s include the opening cysteine and the closing phenylalanine or tryptophan. A D gene is named only where the DNA matches it firmly. Rows may omit the clone size; those that give it use once, few, many or a size class.

cdr3_nt: TGTGCCAGCAGCCCTGGGACCTATAGCAATCAGCCCCAGCATTTT; cdr3_aa: CASSPGTYSNQPQHF; v_call: TRBV7-2; d_call: .; j_call: TRBJ1-5; clone_size: .
cdr3_nt: TGTGCCAGCAGCTCCCCGGGAGCCCATGACTACACCTTC; cdr3_aa: CASSSPGAHDYTF; v_call: TRBV7-9; d_call: .; j_call: TRBJ1-2; clone_size: .
cdr3_nt: TGTGCCAGTAGTTCCAGCGGGAGGGCTCCCTACAATGAGCAGTTCTTC; cdr3_aa: CASSSSGRAPYNEQFF; v_call: TRBV19; d_call: TRBD2; j_call: TRBJ2-1; clone_size: .
cdr3_nt: TGCGCCAGCAGCGGAACAGGGGGCGAATACGAGCAGTACTTC; cdr3_aa: CASSGTGGEYEQYF; v_call: TRBV5-1; d_call: TRBD1; j_call: TRBJ2-7; clone_size: .
cdr3_nt: TGTGCCAGCAGATTCATCAGGGTGGATACGCAGTATTTT; cdr3_aa: CASRFIRVDTQYF; v_call: TRBV28; d_call: .; j_call: TRBJ2-3; clone_size: .
cdr3_nt: TGTGCCACCAGTGGGGGGGACAGACTATTCGGCTACACCTTC; cdr3_aa: CATSGGDRLFGYTF; v_call: TRBV24-1; d_call: TRBD1; j_call: TRBJ1-2; clone_size: .
cdr3_nt: TGTGCCAGCAGCGGGGATTACAGCGGTAGCTCCTACAATGAGCAGTTCTTC; cdr3_aa: CASSGDYSGSSYNEQFF; v_call: TRBV9; d_call: .; j_call: TRBJ2-1; clone_size: .
cdr3_nt: TGCGCCAGCAGCTTAGGGGGAATTACCTACGAGCAGTACTTC; cdr3_aa: CASSLGGITYEQYF; v_call: TRBV5-1; d_call: .; j_call: TRBJ2-7; clone_size: .
cdr3_nt: TGTGCCAGCAGCCCCCGGACAGGCACAGATACGCAGTATTTT; cdr3_aa: CASSPRTGTDTQYF; v_call: TRBV6-5; d_call: .; j_call: TRBJ2-3; clone_size: .
cdr3_nt: TGTGCCAGCAGCGCCAATAGCAATCAGCCCCAGCATTTT; cdr3_aa: CASSANSNQPQHF; v_call: TRBV9; d_call: .; j_call: TRBJ1-5; clone_size: .
cdr3_nt: TGTGCCAGCAGTTCCCGGACTAGCGGGATCGCGAATGAGCAGTTCTTC; cdr3_aa: CASSSRTSGIANEQFF; v_call: TRBV27; d_call: TRBD2; j_call: TRBJ2-1; clone_size: .
cdr3_nt: TGTGCCAGCAGCTTACAGGGAAGGGGTGAGCAGTTCTTC; cdr3_aa: CASSLQGRGEQFF; v_call: TRBV7-9; d_call: .; j_call: TRBJ2-1; clone_size: .
cdr3_nt: TGTGCCAGCAGCCACCTGGACAGGGGGGAGACCCAGTACTTC; cdr3_aa: CASSHLDRGETQYF; v_call: TRBV3-1; d_call: TRBD1; j_call: TRBJ2-5; clone_size: .
cdr3_nt: TGCGCCAGCAGCTTGGACGGGGATTACTCTGGAAACACCATATATTTT; cdr3_aa: CASSLDGDYSGNTIYF; v_call: TRBV5-1; d_call: .; j_call: TRBJ1-3; clone_size: .
cdr3_nt: TGCGCCAGCAGCCAAGATCCAGGGGGGTGGCAGACCCAGTACTTC; cdr3_aa: CASSQDPGGWQTQYF; v_call: TRBV4-1; d_call: .; j_call: TRBJ2-5; clone_size: few
cdr3_nt: TGTGCTAGTGGTTTGGTACTAGGTAGCGATGAGCAGTTCTTC; cdr3_aa: CASGLVLGSDEQFF; v_call: TRBV12-5; d_call: .; j_call: TRBJ2-1; clone_size: .
cdr3_nt: TGTGCCAGCAGCGTATTGCAGGAAGGGGGCACAGATACGCAGTATTTT; cdr3_aa: CASSVLQEGGTDTQYF; v_call: TRBV9; d_call: .; j_call: TRBJ2-3; clone_size: once
cdr3_nt: TGTGCCAGCTCGCAGGCGATGACCCGCCCTTCCTACGAGCAGTACTTC; cdr3_aa: CASSQAMTRPSYEQYF; v_call: TRBV18; d_call: .; j_call: TRBJ2-7; clone_size: .
cdr3_nt: TGCAGCGCTGAGGATACTCCCTACAATGAGCAGTTCTTC; cdr3_aa: CSAEDTPYNEQFF; v_call: TRBV29-1; d_call: .; j_call: TRBJ2-1; clone_size: few
cdr3_nt: TGCAGCGTTGATCCAGGGGGCAACACCGGGGAGCTGTTTTTT; cdr3_aa: CSVDPGGNTGELFF; v_call: TRBV29-1; d_call: TRBD1; j_call: TRBJ2-2; clone_size: .
cdr3_nt: TGTGCCATCAAGGCAGACTTGAGCACTGAAGCTTTCTTT; cdr3_aa: CAIKADLSTEAFF; v_call: TRBV10-3; d_call: .; j_call: TRBJ1-1; clone_size: .
cdr3_nt: TGCGCCAGCAGCTTGGCCACTGGTACAAGCTCTAACTATGGCTACACCTTC; cdr3_aa: CASSLATGTSSNYGYTF; v_call: TRBV5-1; d_call: .; j_call: TRBJ1-2; clone_size: once
cdr3_nt: TGTGCCAGTAGTTTGGGCGGGTACTATGGCTACACCTTC; cdr3_aa: CASSLGGYYGYTF; v_call: TRBV19; d_call: .; j_call: TRBJ1-2; clone_size: .
cdr3_nt: TGCAGTGCTCGACTAGCGGAGGGGTACAATGAGCAGTTCTTC; cdr3_aa: CSARLAEGYNEQFF; v_call: TRBV20-1; d_call: TRBD2; j_call: TRBJ2-1; clone_size: .
cdr3_nt: TGTGCCAGCGCTACGATCGGGAGCAATCAGCCCCAGCATTTT; cdr3_aa: CASATIGSNQPQHF; v_call: TRBV27; d_call: .; j_call: TRBJ1-5; clone_size: .
cdr3_nt: TGTGCCAGTAGTACGGACAGGGGATTATGGGGCTACACCTTT; cdr3_aa: CASSTDRGLWGYTF; v_call: TRBV19; d_call: TRBD1; j_call: TRBJ1-2; clone_size: .
cdr3_nt: TGTGCCAGCAGTCCAATACCCGACAGGGTCGAGGCCAACGTCCTGACTTTC; cdr3_aa: CASSPIPDRVEANVLTF; v_call: TRBV6-1; d_call: TRBD1; j_call: TRBJ2-6; clone_size: .